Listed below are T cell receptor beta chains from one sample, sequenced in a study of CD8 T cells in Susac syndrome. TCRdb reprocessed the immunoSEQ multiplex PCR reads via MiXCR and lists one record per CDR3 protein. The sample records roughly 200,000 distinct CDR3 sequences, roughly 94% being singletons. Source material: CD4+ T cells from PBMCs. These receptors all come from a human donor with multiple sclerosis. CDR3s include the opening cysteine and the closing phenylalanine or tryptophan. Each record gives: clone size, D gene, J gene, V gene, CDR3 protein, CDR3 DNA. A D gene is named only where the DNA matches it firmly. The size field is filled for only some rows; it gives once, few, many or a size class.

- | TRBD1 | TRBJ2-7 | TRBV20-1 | CSAIDPGQGGFEQYF | TGCAGTGCAATAGACCCGGGACAGGGGGGTTTCGAGCAGTACTTC
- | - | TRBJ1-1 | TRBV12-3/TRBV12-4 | CASSPQQGGAFF | TGTGCCAGCAGTCCCCAACAGGGAGGGGCTTTCTTT
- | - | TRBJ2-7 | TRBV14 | CASSQGTYEQYF | TGTGCCAGCAGCCAGGGCACCTACGAGCAGTACTTC
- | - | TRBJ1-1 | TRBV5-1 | CASSLDGGRDTEAFF | TGCGCCAGCAGCTTGGACGGAGGGAGGGACACTGAAGCTTTCTTT
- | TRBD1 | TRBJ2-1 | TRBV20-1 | CSAGQGNEQFF | TGCAGTGCCGGACAGGGGAATGAGCAGTTCTTC
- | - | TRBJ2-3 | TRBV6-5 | CASSYSLTGTDTQYF | TGTGCCAGCAGTTACTCACTAACAGGCACAGATACGCAGTATTTT
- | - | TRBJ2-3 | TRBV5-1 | CASSHAGTDTQYF | TGCGCCAGCAGCCATGCAGGCACAGATACGCAGTATTTT
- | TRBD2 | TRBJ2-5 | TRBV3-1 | CASSQPGLAGGETQYF | TGTGCCAGCAGCCAGCCGGGACTAGCGGGAGGCGAGACCCAGTACTTC
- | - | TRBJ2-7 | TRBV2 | CASTSGTYEQYF | TGTGCCAGCACATCAGGGACCTACGAGCAGTACTTC
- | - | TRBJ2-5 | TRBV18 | CASSPVLSETQYF | TGTGCCAGCTCACCAGTCCTTTCGGAGACCCAGTACTTC
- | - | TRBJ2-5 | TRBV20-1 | CSARALRETQYF | TGCAGTGCTAGGGCCCTCAGGGAGACCCAGTACTTC
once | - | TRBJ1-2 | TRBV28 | CASSLSGKGNYTF | TGTGCCAGCAGTTTATCCGGAAAGGGGAACTACACCTTC
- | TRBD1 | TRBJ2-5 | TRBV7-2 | CASRRGQASQETQYF | TGTGCCAGCAGACGTGGACAGGCCAGCCAAGAGACCCAGTACTTC
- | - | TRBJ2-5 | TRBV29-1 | CSVGGSFQETQYF | TGCAGCGTTGGAGGGAGCTTCCAAGAGACCCAGTACTTC
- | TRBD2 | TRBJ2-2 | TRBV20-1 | CSARPSGGAGNTGELFF | TGCAGTGCTAGGCCTAGCGGGGGGGCCGGAAACACCGGGGAGCTGTTTTTT
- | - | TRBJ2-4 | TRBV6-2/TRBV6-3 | CASTSGRAVQYF | TGTGCCAGCACCAGTGGACGGGCGGTCCAGTACTTC
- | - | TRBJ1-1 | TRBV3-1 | CASSQVPRRAFF | TGTGCCAGCAGCCAAGTACCAAGGAGAGCTTTCTTT
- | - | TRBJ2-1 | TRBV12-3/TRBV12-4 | CASSTGYEQFF | TGTGCCAGCAGTACCGGGTATGAGCAGTTCTTC
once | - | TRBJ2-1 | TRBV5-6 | CASSLAPGKGYNEQFF | TGTGCCAGCAGCTTGGCCCCAGGGAAGGGGTACAATGAGCAGTTCTTC
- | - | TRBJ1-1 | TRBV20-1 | CSARDPAGAHTEAFF | TGCAGTGCTAGAGATCCGGCAGGGGCCCACACTGAAGCTTTCTTT
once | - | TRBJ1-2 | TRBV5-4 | CASSLQGTPGYTF | TGTGCCAGCAGCTTACAGGGAACTCCTGGCTACACCTTC
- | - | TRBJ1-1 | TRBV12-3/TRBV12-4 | CASSPAEGTKAFF | TGTGCCAGCAGTCCCGCTGAGGGCACTAAAGCTTTCTTT
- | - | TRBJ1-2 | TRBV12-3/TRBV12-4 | CASSPLEGYTF | TGTGCCAGCAGTCCACTCGAGGGCTACACCTTC
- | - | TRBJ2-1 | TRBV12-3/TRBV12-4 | CASSSSWGSSYNEQFF | TGTGCCAGCAGCTCCTCCTGGGGGAGCTCCTACAATGAGCAGTTCTTC
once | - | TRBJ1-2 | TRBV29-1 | CSVQRNSEEGYTF | TGCAGCGTTCAGCGCAACAGTGAGGAGGGCTACACCTTC
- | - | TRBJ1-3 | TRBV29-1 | CSVERGAGTIYF | TGCAGCGTTGAGCGGGGGGCGGGCACCATATATTTT
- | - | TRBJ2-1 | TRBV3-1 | CASSRRNEQFF | TGTGCCAGCAGCCGTCGCAATGAGCAGTTCTTC
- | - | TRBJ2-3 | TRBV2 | CASKRDLTRGVTDTQYF | TGTGCCAGCAAACGAGACCTGACTAGAGGGGTCACAGATACGCAGTATTTT
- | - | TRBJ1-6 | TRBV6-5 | CASSYSYSNRALISPLHF | TGTGCCAGCAGTTACTCCTACTCAAACAGGGCTCTCATATCACCCCTCCACTTT
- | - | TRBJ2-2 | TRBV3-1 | CASSQVQGTGELFF | TGTGCCAGCAGCCAAGTCCAAGGCACCGGGGAGCTGTTTTTT
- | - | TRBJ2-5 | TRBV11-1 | CASSLEGASGETQYF | TGTGCCAGCAGCTTAGAAGGGGCGTCTGGGGAGACCCAGTACTTC
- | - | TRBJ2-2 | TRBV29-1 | CSVGGPSYTGELFF | TGCAGCGTCGGGGGACCTAGTTACACCGGGGAGCTGTTTTTT
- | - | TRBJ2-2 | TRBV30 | CAWSKGTNTGELFF | TGTGCCTGGAGTAAGGGGACGAACACCGGGGAGCTGTTTTTT
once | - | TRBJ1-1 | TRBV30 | CAWSVRLNTEAFF | TGTGCCTGGAGTGTGCGCCTGAACACTGAAGCTTTCTTT
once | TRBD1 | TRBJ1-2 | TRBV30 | CAWNLLHTGGADGYTF | TGTGCCTGGAATCTCCTCCATACAGGGGGAGCGGATGGCTACACCTTC
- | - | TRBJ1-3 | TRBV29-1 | CSVGRGDTIYF | TGCAGCGTCGGGAGGGGAGACACCATATATTTT
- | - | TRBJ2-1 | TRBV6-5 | CASSYSGTGNNEQFF | TGTGCCAGCAGTTACTCGGGAACAGGGAACAATGAGCAGTTCTTC
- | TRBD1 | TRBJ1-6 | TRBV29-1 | CSVGTDYNSPLHF | TGCAGCGTGGGGACAGACTATAATTCACCCCTCCACTTT
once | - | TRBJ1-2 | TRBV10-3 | CAIREPLANYGYTF | TGTGCCATCAGGGAGCCTTTAGCTAACTATGGCTACACCTTC
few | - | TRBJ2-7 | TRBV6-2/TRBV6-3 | CASSPDQGNEQYF | TGTGCCAGCAGTCCAGACCAGGGGAACGAGCAGTACTTC
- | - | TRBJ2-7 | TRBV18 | CASKRGGSYEQYF | TGTGCCAGCAAGAGGGGCGGAAGCTACGAGCAGTACTTC
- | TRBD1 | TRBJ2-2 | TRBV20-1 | CSARADSRQGTGELFF | TGCAGTGCCCGGGCTGACTCGAGACAGGGGACCGGGGAGCTGTTTTTT
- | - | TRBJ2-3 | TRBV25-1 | CASRTNAYTQYF | TGTGCCAGCAGGACTAACGCGTATACGCAGTATTTT
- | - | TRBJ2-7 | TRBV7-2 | CASSQASASSYEQYF | TGTGCCAGCAGCCAAGCCTCGGCCAGCTCCTACGAGCAGTACTTC
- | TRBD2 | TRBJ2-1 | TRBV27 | CASRPSGGSYNEQFF | TGTGCCAGCAGGCCCAGCGGGGGATCCTACAATGAGCAGTTCTTC
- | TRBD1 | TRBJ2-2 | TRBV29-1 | CSGGDSYTGELFF | TGCAGCGGTGGGGACAGTTACACCGGGGAGCTGTTTTTT
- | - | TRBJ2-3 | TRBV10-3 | CAISEEWGTDTQYF | TGTGCCATCAGTGAGGAGTGGGGCACAGATACGCAGTATTTT
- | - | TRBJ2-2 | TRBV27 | CASRATGRDTGELFF | TGTGCCAGCAGGGCAACAGGGAGGGACACCGGGGAGCTGTTTTTT
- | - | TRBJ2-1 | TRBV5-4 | CASSSDGGRGSYNEQFF | TGTGCCAGCAGCTCGGACGGTGGCCGAGGTTCCTACAATGAGCAGTTCTTC
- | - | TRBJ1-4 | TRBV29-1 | CSVEVYGLTNEKLFF | TGCAGCGTTGAAGTGTATGGTTTAACTAATGAAAAACTGTTTTTT